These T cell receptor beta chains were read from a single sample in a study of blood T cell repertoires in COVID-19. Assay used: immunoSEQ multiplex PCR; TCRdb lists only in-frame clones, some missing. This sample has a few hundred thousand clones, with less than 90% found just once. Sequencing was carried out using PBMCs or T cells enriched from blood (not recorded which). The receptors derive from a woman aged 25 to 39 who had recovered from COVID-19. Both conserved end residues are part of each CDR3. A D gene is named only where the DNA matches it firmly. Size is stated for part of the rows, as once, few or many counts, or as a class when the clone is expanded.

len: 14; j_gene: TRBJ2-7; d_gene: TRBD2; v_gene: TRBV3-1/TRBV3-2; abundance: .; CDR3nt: TGTGCCAGCAGCCACCCTAGCGGGAGTTCCGAGCAGTACTTC; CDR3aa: CASSHPSGSSEQYF
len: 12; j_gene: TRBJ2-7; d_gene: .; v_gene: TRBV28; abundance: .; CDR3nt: TGTGCCAGCACCTCCCCAGGGAACGAGCAGTACTTC; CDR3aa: CASTSPGNEQYF
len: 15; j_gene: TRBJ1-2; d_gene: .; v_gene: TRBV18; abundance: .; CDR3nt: TGTGCCAGCTCACCACCTCCGGAGAAGAACTATGGCTACACCTTC; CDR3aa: CASSPPPEKNYGYTF
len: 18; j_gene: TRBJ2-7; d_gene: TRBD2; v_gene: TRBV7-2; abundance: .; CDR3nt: TGTGCCAGCAGCCCTCCGGGACTAGCGGGAGCAAAAGCCTACGAGCAGTACTTC; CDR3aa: CASSPPGLAGAKAYEQYF
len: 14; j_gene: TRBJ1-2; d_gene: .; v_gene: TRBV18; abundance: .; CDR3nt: TGTGCCAGCTCACCCACGGGATTAAGGAATGGCTACACCTTC; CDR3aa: CASSPTGLRNGYTF
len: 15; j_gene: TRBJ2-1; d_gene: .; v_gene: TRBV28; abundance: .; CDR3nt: TGTGCCAGCAGTTTAGGAGGGGTCCCCTACAATGAGCAGTTCTTC; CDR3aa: CASSLGGVPYNEQFF
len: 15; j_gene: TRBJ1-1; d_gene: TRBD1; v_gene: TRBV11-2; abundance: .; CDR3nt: TGTGCCAGCAGCGCCCCACAGGGGATGAACACTGAAGCTTTCTTT; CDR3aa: CASSAPQGMNTEAFF
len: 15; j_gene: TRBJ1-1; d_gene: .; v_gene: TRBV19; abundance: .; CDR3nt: TGTGCCAGTAGTATTGCGGGAAGGGAGAACACTGAAGCTTTCTTT; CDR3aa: CASSIAGRENTEAFF
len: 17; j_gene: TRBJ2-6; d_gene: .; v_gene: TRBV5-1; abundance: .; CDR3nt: TGCGCCAGCAGCTTGTGGACCGGGAGCTCTGGGGCCAACGTCCTGACTTTC; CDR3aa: CASSLWTGSSGANVLTF
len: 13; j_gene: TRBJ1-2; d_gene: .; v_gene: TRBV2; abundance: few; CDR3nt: TGTGCGCAGAGGGAGGGGGGGGCCTATGGCTACACCTTC; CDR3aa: CAQREGGAYGYTF
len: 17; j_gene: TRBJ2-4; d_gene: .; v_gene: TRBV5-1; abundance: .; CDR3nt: TGCGCCAGCAGCCTCAGCTCCGGGACAAGAGCCAAAAACATTCAGTACTTC; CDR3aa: CASSLSSGTRAKNIQYF
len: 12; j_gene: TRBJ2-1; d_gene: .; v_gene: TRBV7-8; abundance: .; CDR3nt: TGTGCCAGCAGCCACAGGGTTCATGAGCAGTTCTTC; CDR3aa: CASSHRVHEQFF
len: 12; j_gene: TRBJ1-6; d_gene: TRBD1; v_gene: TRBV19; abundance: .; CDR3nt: TGTGCCATCGGGACAGGGGGTTCACCCCTCCACTTT; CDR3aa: CAIGTGGSPLHF
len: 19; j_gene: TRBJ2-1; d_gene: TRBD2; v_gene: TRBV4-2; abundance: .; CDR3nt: TGTGCCAGCAGCCAAGATCGGGCACTAGCGGGACCCCCCTACAATGAGCAGTTCTTC; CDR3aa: CASSQDRALAGPPYNEQFF
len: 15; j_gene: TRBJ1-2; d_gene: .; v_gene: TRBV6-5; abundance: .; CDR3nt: TGTGCCAGCAGTTACTCAGGCAATCGGCAGGATGGCTACACCTTC; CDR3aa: CASSYSGNRQDGYTF
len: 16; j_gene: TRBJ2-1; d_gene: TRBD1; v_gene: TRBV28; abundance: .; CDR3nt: TGTGCCAGCAGTCCAACCGGGACAGGGATCAACAATGAGCAGTTCTTC; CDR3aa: CASSPTGTGINNEQFF
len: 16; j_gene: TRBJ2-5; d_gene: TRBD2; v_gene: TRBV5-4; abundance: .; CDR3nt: TGTGCCAGCAGCCCTGGGACTAGCGGGAGGGGGGAGACCCAGTACTTC; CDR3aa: CASSPGTSGRGETQYF
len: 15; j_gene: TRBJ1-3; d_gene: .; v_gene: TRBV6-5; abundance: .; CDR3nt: TGTGCCAGCAGACTGGGACATTTCTCTGGAAACACCATATATTTT; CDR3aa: CASRLGHFSGNTIYF
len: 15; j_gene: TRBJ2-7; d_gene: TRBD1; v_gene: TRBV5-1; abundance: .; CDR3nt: TGCGCCAGCAGCTTGGAGGGACAGAATTCCTACGAGCAGTACTTC; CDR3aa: CASSLEGQNSYEQYF
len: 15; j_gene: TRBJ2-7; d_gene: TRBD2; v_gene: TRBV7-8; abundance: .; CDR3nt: TGTGCCAGCAGCTCTCTAGCGGGGGGGCCTGGGGAGCAGTACTTC; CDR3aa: CASSSLAGGPGEQYF
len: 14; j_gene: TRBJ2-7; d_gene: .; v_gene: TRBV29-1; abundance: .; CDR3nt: TGCAGCGTTGAGGCCCCAGGGGAGTCCTACGAGCAGTACTTC; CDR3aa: CSVEAPGESYEQYF
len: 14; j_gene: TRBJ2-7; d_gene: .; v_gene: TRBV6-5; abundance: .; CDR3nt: TGTGCCAGCACGGGGCGGGGCAGCTCCTACGAGCAGTACTTC; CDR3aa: CASTGRGSSYEQYF
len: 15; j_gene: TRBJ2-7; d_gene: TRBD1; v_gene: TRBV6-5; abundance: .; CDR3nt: TGTGCCAGCAGTTCCGCGACAGGGGGTAGCGACGAGCAGTACTTC; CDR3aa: CASSSATGGSDEQYF
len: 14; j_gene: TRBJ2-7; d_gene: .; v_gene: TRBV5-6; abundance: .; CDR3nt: TGTGCCAGCAGCTGGGGGATGGGGGGATACGAGCAGTACTTC; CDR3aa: CASSWGMGGYEQYF
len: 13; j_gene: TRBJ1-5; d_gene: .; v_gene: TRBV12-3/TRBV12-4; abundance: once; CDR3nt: TGTGCCAGCGGGCCGGCGGGCGGTCAGCCCCAGCATTTT; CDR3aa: CASGPAGGQPQHF
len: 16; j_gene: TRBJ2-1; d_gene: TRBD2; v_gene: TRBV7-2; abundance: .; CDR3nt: TGTGCCAGCAGCTTCGCGGGACTAGCGGGAGTCAATGAGCAGTTCTTC; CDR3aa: CASSFAGLAGVNEQFF
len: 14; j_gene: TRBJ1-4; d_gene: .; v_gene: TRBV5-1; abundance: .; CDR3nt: TGCGCCAGCACCTCCGGGGGAACTAATGAAAAACTGTTTTTT; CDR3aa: CASTSGGTNEKLFF
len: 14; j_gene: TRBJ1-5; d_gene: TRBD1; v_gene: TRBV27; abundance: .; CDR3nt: TGTGCCAGCAGTTCGACAGGGAGGCGTCAGCCCCAGCATTTT; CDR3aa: CASSSTGRRQPQHF
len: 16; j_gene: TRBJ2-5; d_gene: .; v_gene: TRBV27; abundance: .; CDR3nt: TGTGCCAGCAGTTTCTGGCCCCTTATGGCGGGAGAGACCCAGTACTTC; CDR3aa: CASSFWPLMAGETQYF